These 31 T cell receptor beta chains originate from one sample sequenced in a study of identical twins. Each CDR3 protein is one row after TCRdb ran MiXCR on the 5' RACE reads. The sample holds around 1.7 million distinct CDR3 sequences; more than 30% are singletons and the top ten take approximately 0.29%. The source material was cord blood. The receptors derive from a newborn girl in good health.

The chain is built from TRBV20-1 and TRBJ2-1; maybe TRBD1 (6 bases). The length of the CDR3 is 15 residues. With 0 bases removed from V and 6 bases from J, the gap between germline ends came to 15 bases. Germline loops: CDR1 DFQATT, CDR2 SNEGSKA (reference sequence). The CDR3 nucleotides read TGCAGTGCTAGAGACCCGACAGGACCAACCAATGAGCAGTTCTTC. This sequence encodes CSARDPTGPTNEQFF.

V gene TRBV27 combines with J gene TRBJ2-2; 8 nucleotides line up with TRBD2. The V gene end was trimmed by 4 bases and the J gene end by 4 bases; junction bases not matched to a gene: 14. This CDR3 spans 18 amino acids. Germline CDR1 is MNHEY and CDR2 is SMNVEV (reference sequence). Written as DNA, the CDR3 is TGTGCCAGCAGTTCCCCCAAGGGGAAGCGGGAGCCCACCGGGGAGCTGTTTTTT. Its protein product is CASSSPKGKREPTGELFF.

This clonotype was found a few times. The chain couples TRBV4-2 to TRBJ2-7, with 7 bases matching TRBD2. The CDR3 totals 16 residues. The V segment lost 4 bases and the J segment 2 bases; nucleotides outside the gene matches: 11. Germline V gives CDR1 LGHNA, CDR2 YNFKEQ. The CDR3 here is CASSPSTSAGPYEQYF. The CDR3 DNA is TGTGCCAGCAGCCCCTCAACTAGCGCGGGCCCCTACGAGCAGTACTTC.

The chain has TRBV5-1 and TRBJ2-3; unclear D gene. Trimming removed 6 bases from V and 2 bases from J, with 16 bases in between. The CDR3 runs to 15 residues. Germline CDR1 SGHRS, CDR2 YFSETQ. In nucleotides, the CDR3 is TGCGCCAGCACCCATAACGCTTACTCCACAGATACGCAGTATTTT. Amino acid sequence: CASTHNAYSTDTQYF.

This clonotype showed up just a few times. V is TRBV5-5 and J is TRBJ1-5; unclear D gene. The V gene lost 1 base and the J gene lost 3 bases, with 14 bases spanning the gap. The length of the CDR3 is 16 residues. The germline V gene encodes CDR1 SGHKS and CDR2 YYEKEE (reference sequence). The chain's CDR3 is CASSLSTNAPNQPQHF. The CDR3 DNA reads as TGTGCCAGCAGCTTGAGCACCAATGCCCCCAATCAGCCCCAGCATTTT.

This clonotype appeared many times. The chain employs TRBV4-2 and TRBJ2-1; D is perhaps TRBD2 (6 bases). CDR1 and CDR2 (germline): LGHNA, YNFKEQ. V was trimmed by 1 base and J by 8 bases, leaving 12 bases between them. This CDR3 has 14 residues. The CDR3 reads CASSQVGGLDEQFF. Written as DNA, the CDR3 is TGTGCCAGCAGCCAAGTTGGAGGGCTGGATGAGCAGTTCTTC.

This clonotype came up a few times. This rearrangement joins TRBV5-6 to TRBJ2-3, with D tentatively TRBD2 (6 bases). The V gene's germline CDR1 is SGHDT and CDR2 YYEEEE. The CDR3 is 14 amino acids. Trimming removed 5 bases from V and 2 bases from J, with 12 bases in between. The CDR3 here is CASRKGTYTDTQYF. CDR3 sequence (DNA): TGTGCCAGCAGGAAAGGGACTTACACAGATACGCAGTATTTT.

There are a few counts of this clonotype. This chain connects TRBV4-2 to TRBJ2-7; 9 nucleotides agree with TRBD2. The V and J ends lost 4 bases and 3 bases, in that order; junction bases with no gene match: 13. CDR1 LGHNA and CDR2 YNFKEQ come from the germline V gene. CDR3 length: 17 amino acids. CDR3 nucleotide sequence: TGTGCCAGCAGCCTGTACGCTAGCGGGGACCTATACTACGAGCAGTACTTC. Translation: CASSLYASGDLYYEQYF.

The table lists this clonotype with a few counts. The rearrangement uses TRBV19 and TRBJ2-5, with D hard to call. The CDR3 has 13 residues. The V and J ends lost 3 bases and 3 bases respectively, with 8 bases between them. CDR1 LNHDA and CDR2 SQIVND come from the germline V gene (reference sequence). The DNA for the CDR3 is TGTGCCAGTAGTATTGATCCGGAAGAGACCCAGTACTTC. It translates to CASSIDPEETQYF.

The J gene is TRBJ2-1, the V gene TRBV28, with 8 bases identical to TRBD2. The CDR3 spans 16 residues. Germline CDR1 reads MDHEN; CDR2 reads SYDVKM. V was clipped by 2 bases and J by 0 bases; unmatched bases: 3. In nucleotides, the CDR3 is TGTGCCAGCAGTTTAGCGACTAGCGTCTCCTACAATGAGCAGTTCTTC. It is translated as CASSLATSVSYNEQFF.

The chain couples TRBV18 to TRBJ2-1; the D gene is possibly TRBD2 (6 bases). The CDR3 is made up of 15 amino acids. Trimming removed 3 bases at V and 0 bases at J, with 9 bases between. Germline V lookup: CDR1 KGHSH, CDR2 LQKENI. CDR3 loop: CASSPTSISYNEQFF. The CDR3 coding sequence is TGTGCCAGCTCACCGACTAGTATCTCCTACAATGAGCAGTTCTTC. The full variable domain, its missing parts supplied by reference TRBV18 and TRBJ2-1, is NAGVMQNPRHLVRRRGQEARLRCSPMKGHSHVYWYRQLPEEGLKFMVYLQKENIIDESGMPKERFSAEFPKEGPSILRIQQVVRGDSAAYFCASSPTSISYNEQFFGPGTRLTVL.

Only one count was recorded for this clonotype. The J gene is TRBJ2-7, the V gene TRBV20-1, with D uncertain. The CDR3 runs 13 residues. Trimming took 0 bases from V and 3 from J, leaving 9 bases between them. From germline, CDR1 is DFQATT and CDR2 SNEGSKA (reference sequence). CDR3: CSARELRFYEQYV. CDR3 sequence (DNA): TGCAGTGCTAGAGAATTAAGATTCTACGAGCAGTACGTC.

The chain links TRBV20-1 to TRBJ2-1; 13 bases align to TRBD2. The CDR3 consists of 17 residues. Germline values: CDR1 DFQATT, CDR2 SNEGSKA (reference sequence). The V gene end was trimmed by 5 bases and the J gene end by 4 bases; junction bases not matched to a gene: 11. CDR3 sequence reads: CSAPRLAGGSTYNEQFF. For the CDR3, the DNA is TGCAGTGCTCCAAGACTAGCGGGGGGTAGCACGTACAATGAGCAGTTCTTC.

This clonotype was counted only a few times. V gene TRBV6-5 combines with J gene TRBJ2-7; D tentatively fits TRBD1 or TRBD2 (5 bases each). Between the trimmed V and J ends, which lost 5 bases and 12 bases, there was a span of 17 bases. This CDR3 has 12 residues. Per germline, CDR1 MNHEY and CDR2 SVGAGI. The CDR3 loop is CASSPPPGTMYF. CDR3 DNA: TGTGCCAGCAGTCCACCACCCGGGACGATGTACTTC.

In regard to this clonotype: This may stem from a read error, because a much larger clone lies one nucleotide away. The chain combines TRBV6-6 with TRBJ2-3, with 9 bases that match TRBD2. With V trimmed by 6 bases and J by 1 base, 5 bases remained unmatched. In germline, CDR1 is MNHNY, CDR2 SVGAGI (reference sequence). The CDR3 is 15 residues long. The CDR3 bases are TGTGCCAGCAGGTACCGGACTAGCGGCACAGATACGCAGTATTTT. It yields the protein CASRYRTSGTDTQYF.

This clonotype was counted a few times. Sequence at one end of the junction differs from germline and may be a read error. This chain connects TRBV4-2 to TRBJ2-1; TRBD2 matches at 9 bases. The CDR3 consists of 17 residues. CDR1 is LGHNA, CDR2 YNFKEQ, per germline. In nucleotides, the CDR3 is TGTGCCAGCAGCCAAGATAGCGGGGGCTACAGGGGCGATGATCAGTTCTTC. Protein product: CASSQDSGGYRGDDQFF.

V gene TRBV7-9 combines with J gene TRBJ1-4, with D possibly matching TRBD1 (5 bases). CDR3 length equals 13 residues. Trimming removed 2 bases from V and 8 bases from J, with 9 bases in between. The germline V gene has CDR1 SEHNR and CDR2 FQNEAQ (reference sequence). The chain's CDR3 is CASSLQGEEKLFF. CDR3 bases: TGTGCCAGCAGCTTACAGGGCGAGGAAAAACTGTTTTTT.

The chain links TRBV11-2 to TRBJ2-3, with D possibly matching TRBD2 (5 bases). The CDR3 sequence is 17 residues long. Trimming removed 0 bases at V and 0 bases at J, with 13 bases between. CDR1 SGHAT and CDR2 FQNNGV come from the germline V gene. The CDR3 DNA is TGTGCCAGCAGCTTAGATAGCCCTCGGACTAGCACAGATACGCAGTATTTT. Its translation is CASSLDSPRTSTDTQYF. The full variable domain, in which reference TRBV11-2 and TRBJ2-3 provide the parts outside the CDR3, is EAGVAQSPRYKIIEKRQSVAFWCNPISGHATLYWYQQILGQGPKLLIQFQNNGVVDDSQLPKDRFSAERLKGVDSTLKIQPAKLEDSAVYLCASSLDSPRTSTDTQYFGPGTRLTVL.

V is TRBV7-9 and J is TRBJ1-1, with 12 bases fitting TRBD1. Germline CDR1 and CDR2: SEHNR and FQNEAQ (reference sequence). Trimming cost V 5 bases and J 4 bases; bases outside gene matches: 5. This CDR3 is built from 15 residues. The DNA for the CDR3 is TGTGCCAGCAGCCGGGACAGGGGGCCGAGCACTGAAGCTTTCTTT. This codes for CASSRDRGPSTEAFF.

As DNA, the CDR3 is TGTGCCAGCAGATGGACGCAGGCTCATCAGCCCCAGCATTTT. Translating it yields CASRWTQAHQPQHF. The rearrangement joins TRBV19 to TRBJ1-5; D gene unclear. Between the trimmed V and J ends, which lost 9 bases and 5 bases, there was a span of 17 bases. Germline loops: CDR1 LNHDA, CDR2 SQIVND (reference sequence). The CDR3 is 14 amino acids.

The table lists this clonotype with many counts. The chain uses TRBV20-1 and TRBJ2-1, with no clear D. CDR3 length: 11 residues. V was shortened by 0 bases and J by 10 bases, with 7 bases between the two germline ends. From germline, CDR1 is DFQATT and CDR2 SNEGSKA (reference sequence). The CDR3 loop reads CSARESREQFF. For the CDR3, the DNA is TGCAGTGCTAGAGAGAGCAGGGAGCAGTTCTTC.

The chain carries TRBV4-1 and TRBJ2-3; D possibly corresponds to TRBD2 (5 bases). The CDR3 has 15 residues. The V gene lost 3 bases and the J gene lost 1 base, with 11 bases spanning the gap. Germline values: CDR1 MGHRA, CDR2 YSYEKL. This CDR3 reads CASSQASRGTDTQYF. The CDR3 DNA is TGCGCCAGCAGCCAGGCTAGCCGGGGCACAGATACGCAGTATTTT.

As concerns this clonotype: Mismatch with germline at one junction end may stem from a read error. The V call is TRBV5-1, the J call TRBJ2-1; 11 bases are a match to TRBD2. The CDR3 covers 15 residues. The germline V gene encodes CDR1 SGHRS and CDR2 YFSETQ. This CDR3 reads CANSLVSGRANEQFF. The CDR3 region has the DNA TGCGCCAACAGCTTGGTTAGCGGGAGGGCCAATGAGCAGTTCTTC.

This clonotype was counted many times. This chain links TRBV6-6 with TRBJ1-6; D possibly corresponds to TRBD1 (5 bases). From germline, CDR1 is MNHNY and CDR2 SVGAGI (reference sequence). V was trimmed by 2 bases and J by 9 bases, leaving 11 bases between them. The CDR3 has 14 residues. The chain's CDR3 is CASSYLKGVSPLHF. In DNA, the CDR3 is TGTGCCAGCAGTTACCTAAAAGGGGTTTCACCCCTCCACTTT.

This clonotype was recorded many times. This chain uses TRBV5-1 with TRBJ2-7; 8 nucleotides align to TRBD2. Germline CDR1 and CDR2: SGHRS and YFSETQ. The CDR3 runs to 15 residues. V dropped 0 bases and J dropped 0; count of bases not matched to a gene: 2. The CDR3 nucleotides are TGCGCCAGCAGCTTGGCTAGCGGGCGCTCCTACGAGCAGTACTTC. Protein: CASSLASGRSYEQYF.

This clonotype was detected many times. The rearrangement links TRBV20-1 to TRBJ2-7, with 7 bases lining up with TRBD1. J lost 0 bases, V lost 0 bases, and 5 bases had no gene match. The CDR3 length is 15 residues. CDR1 and CDR2 from the germline V gene are DFQATT and SNEGSKA (reference sequence). The CDR3 nucleotides are TGCAGTGCTAGAGATGGCAGACAGGGCTCCTACGAGCAGTACTTC. Protein product: CSARDGRQGSYEQYF.

This clonotype was picked up a small number of times. V is TRBV20-1 and J is TRBJ2-3; TRBD1 matches 9 bases. Germline V gene sequence: CDR1 DFQATT, CDR2 SNEGSKA (reference sequence). Trimming removed 3 bases from V and 8 bases from J; junction bases left unmatched: 12. There are 15 residues in the CDR3. CDR3 sequence: CSARISTGGEVTQYF. In nucleotides, the CDR3 is TGCAGTGCTAGGATTAGCACAGGGGGCGAGGTTACGCAGTATTTT.

This chain links TRBV20-1 with TRBJ1-2, with TRBD1 identical over 8 bases. Germline CDR1 reads DFQATT; CDR2 reads SNEGSKA (reference sequence). This CDR3 has 13 residues. The DNA of the CDR3 is TGCAGCGCGGGGGACAGGCGGGACTATGGCTACACCTTC. Residues: CSAGDRRDYGYTF.

A few counts support this clonotype. The chain uses TRBV20-1 and TRBJ2-5; D not resolved. The DNA end is a closer match to TRBJ2-7, so the J assignment may be wrong. Per the germline V gene, CDR1 is DFQATT and CDR2 is SNEGSKA (reference sequence). The length of the CDR3 is 10 residues. The CDR3 region has the DNA TGCAGTGCTAGTGAGGACGAGCAGTACTTC. Translated, it gives CSASEDEQYF.

This clonotype was counted between two and nine times. The V call is TRBV28, the J call TRBJ1-5, with 10 bases that match TRBD1. The V and J ends lost 5 bases and 2 bases, in that order; junction bases with no gene match: 6. CDR1 MDHEN and CDR2 SYDVKM come from the germline V gene. The CDR3 contains 16 residues. This CDR3 reads CASSIRQGAGNQPQHF. CDR3 nucleotides: TGTGCCAGCAGTATACGACAGGGGGCAGGCAATCAGCCCCAGCATTTT.

This chain joins TRBV24-1 and TRBJ2-1, with 9 positions matching TRBD2. V dropped 9 bases and J dropped 0; count of bases not matched to a gene: 14. Per the germline V gene, CDR1 is KGHDR and CDR2 is SFDVKD. The CDR3 loop spans 18 amino acids. CDR3 coding DNA: TGTGCCACCCGTCATAGCGGGAGCCCCGTGAGCTCCTACAATGAGCAGTTCTTC. Protein product: CATRHSGSPVSSYNEQFF.